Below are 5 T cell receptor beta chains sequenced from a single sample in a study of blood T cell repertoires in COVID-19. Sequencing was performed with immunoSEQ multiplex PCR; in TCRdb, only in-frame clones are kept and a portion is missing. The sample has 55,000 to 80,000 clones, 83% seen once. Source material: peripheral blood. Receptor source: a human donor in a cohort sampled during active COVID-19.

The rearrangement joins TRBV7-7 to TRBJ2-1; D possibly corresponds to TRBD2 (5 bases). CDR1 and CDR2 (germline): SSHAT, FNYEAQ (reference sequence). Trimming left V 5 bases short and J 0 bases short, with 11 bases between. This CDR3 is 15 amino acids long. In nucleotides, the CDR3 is TGTGCCAGCAGCATAGGACTGAGCTCCTACAATGAGCAGTTCTTC. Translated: CASSIGLSSYNEQFF.

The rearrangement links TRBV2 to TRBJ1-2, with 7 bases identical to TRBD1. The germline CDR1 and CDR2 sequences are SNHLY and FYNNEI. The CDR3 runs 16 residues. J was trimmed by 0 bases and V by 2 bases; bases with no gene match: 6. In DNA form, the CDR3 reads TGTGCCAGCAGTGAAAGGCGACAGGGAACTAACTATGGCTACACCTTC. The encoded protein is CASSERRQGTNYGYTF.

The CDR3 region has the DNA TGTGCCAGCTCCCAGGGGCCGCCGGCCTCTGGAAACACCATATATTTT. This translates into CASSQGPPASGNTIYF. The chain employs TRBV18 and TRBJ1-3; tentative D call: TRBD1 (6 bases). The CDR3 runs 16 residues. Trimming took off 6 bases at V and 0 bases at J, with 15 bases between the two ends. Germline CDR1 and CDR2: KGHSH and LQKENI.

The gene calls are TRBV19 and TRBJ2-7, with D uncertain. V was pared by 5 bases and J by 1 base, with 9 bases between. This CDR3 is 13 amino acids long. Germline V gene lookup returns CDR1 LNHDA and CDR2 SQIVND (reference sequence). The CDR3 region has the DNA TGTGCCAGTAGTTATGGCTTTTCCTACGAGCAGTACTTC. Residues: CASSYGFSYEQYF. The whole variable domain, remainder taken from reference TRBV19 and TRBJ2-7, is DGGITQSPKYLFRKEGQNVTLSCEQNLNHDAMYWYRQDPGQGLRLIYYSQIVNDFQKGDIAEGYSVSREKKESFPLTVTSAQKNPTAFYLCASSYGFSYEQYFGPGTRLTVT.

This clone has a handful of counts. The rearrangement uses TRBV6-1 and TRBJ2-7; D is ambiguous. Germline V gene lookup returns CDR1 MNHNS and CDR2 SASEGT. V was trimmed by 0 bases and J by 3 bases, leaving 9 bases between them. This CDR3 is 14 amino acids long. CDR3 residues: CASSEALYRYEQYF. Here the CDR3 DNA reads TGTGCCAGCAGTGAAGCGCTATACCGCTACGAGCAGTACTTC.